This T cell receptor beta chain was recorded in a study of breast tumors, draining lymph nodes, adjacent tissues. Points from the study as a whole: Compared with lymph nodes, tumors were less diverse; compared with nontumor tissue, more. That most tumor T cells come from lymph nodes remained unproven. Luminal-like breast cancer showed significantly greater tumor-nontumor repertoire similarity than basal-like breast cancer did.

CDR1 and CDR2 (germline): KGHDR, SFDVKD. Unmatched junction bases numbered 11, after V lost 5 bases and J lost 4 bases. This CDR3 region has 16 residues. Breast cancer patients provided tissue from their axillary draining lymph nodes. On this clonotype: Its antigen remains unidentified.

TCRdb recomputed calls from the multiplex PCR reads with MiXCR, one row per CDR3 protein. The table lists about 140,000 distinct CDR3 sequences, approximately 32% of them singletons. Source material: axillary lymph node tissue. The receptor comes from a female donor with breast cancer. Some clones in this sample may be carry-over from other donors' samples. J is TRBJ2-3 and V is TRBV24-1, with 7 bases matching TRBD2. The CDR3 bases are TGTGCCACCAGTGGTCCGGCGCGGGGGAGCGCAGATACGCAGTATTTT. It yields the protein CATSGPARGSADTQYF.